These 19 T cell receptor beta chains share one sample of origin, sequenced in a study of T cell responses to AZD1222 COVID-19 vaccine (dated by TCRdb to 2020 to 2023). The method behind the library was the immunoSEQ multiplex PCR assay. Sourced from immuneACCESS, this table was stored by TCRdb with only in-frame sequences that have V and J called. A share of the clones is absent; for the studies checked, an unresolved V gene accounts for under half, and the remainder has no known explanation. The sample table contains 200,000 to 250,000 clones; only one count was recorded for 90% to 95% of them. In total, the top ten clones hold around 1.7% of the sample. The sample's time point label, in plain terms: about 28 days (+/-7) after the second vaccine dose. This sample's treatment or condition label indicates: meningococcal conjugate vaccine given as trial control. The sequencing here drew on peripheral blood, taken 28 days after the second dose of the MenACWY control vaccine. The receptors were gathered from an adult who received the MenACWY meningococcal vaccine as a control.

The rearrangement joins TRBV27 to TRBJ1-2, with TRBD1 matching over 7 bases. The CDR3 length is 15 residues. The germline V gene encodes CDR1 MNHEY and CDR2 SMNVEV (reference sequence). Unmatched junction bases numbered 6, after V lost 2 bases and J lost 3 bases. The CDR3 bases are TGTGCCAGCAGTTTAACAACCGGGACAGACTATGGCTACACCTTC. Its protein is CASSLTTGTDYGYTF.

This sequence joins TRBV29-1 and TRBJ2-1; D ambiguous. CDR1 is SQVTM and CDR2 is ANQGSEA in the germline V gene. V was trimmed by 3 bases and J by 2 bases, leaving 14 bases between them. The CDR3 is 15 residues long. CDR3 sequence (DNA): TGCAGCGTTGACGGCGTTGGACGGACCTACAATGAGCAGTTCTTC. Residues: CSVDGVGRTYNEQFF.

The DNA for the CDR3 is TGTGCCAGCAGCTTGAACACCGGGGAGCTGTTTTTT. Encoded protein: CASSLNTGELFF. The chain recombines TRBV5-4 with TRBJ2-2; D remains ambiguous. The V end was cut by 1 base, the J end by 2 bases, with 0 bases between. The CDR3 covers 12 residues. CDR1 and CDR2 (germline): SGHNT, YYREEE (reference sequence). Full variable domain (missing parts from reference TRBV5-4 and TRBJ2-2): ETGVTQSPTHLIKTRGQQVTLRCSSQSGHNTVSWYQQALGQGPQFIFQYYREEENGRGNFPPRFSGLQFPNYSSELNVNALELDDSALYLCASSLNTGELFFGEGSRLTVL.

This chain connects TRBV20-1 to TRBJ1-5; TRBD1 aligns across 10 bases. The CDR3 has 16 residues. V gave up 3 bases and J gave up 3 bases; unmatched junction bases: 8. Germline V gives CDR1 DFQATT, CDR2 SNEGSKA (reference sequence). The CDR3 coding sequence is TGCAGTGCTAGTAAGCCTGGGACAGGGGTCAATCAGCCCCAGCATTTT. Protein sequence: CSASKPGTGVNQPQHF.

J is TRBJ1-5 and V is TRBV24-1; D call uncertain. Germline V CDR1 and CDR2: KGHDR, SFDVKD. The CDR3 consists of 14 residues. V was cut by 3 bases and J by 3 bases, with 8 bases left in between. CDR3 bases: TGTGCCACCAGTGATGCCCCATACAATCAGCCCCAGCATTTT. Amino acids: CATSDAPYNQPQHF.

The chain is built from TRBV6-5 and TRBJ1-5, with 7 bases that match TRBD1. The V segment lost 5 bases and the J segment 3 bases; nucleotides outside the gene matches: 4. Germline V gene data show CDR1 as MNHEY and CDR2 as SVGAGI. The CDR3 loop spans 14 amino acids. This CDR3 reads CASSPGQFNQPQHF. The CDR3 nucleotides read TGTGCCAGCAGTCCGGGACAGTTCAATCAGCCCCAGCATTTT.

The chain uses TRBV18 and TRBJ1-5; D is perhaps TRBD1 (5 bases). The V gene's germline CDR1 is KGHSH and CDR2 LQKENI. Trimming took 0 bases from V and 4 from J, leaving 19 bases between them. The CDR3 consists of 18 residues. As DNA, the CDR3 is TGTGCCAGCTCACCACCGGTAAACCAGGGCGGCCTTAATCAGCCCCAGCATTTT. Translation gives CASSPPVNQGGLNQPQHF.

The V call is TRBV24-1, the J call TRBJ2-3; 8 positions match TRBD2. The CDR3 consists of 16 residues. Germline V gives CDR1 KGHDR, CDR2 SFDVKD. V shed 3 bases, J shed 6 bases, and the junction held 10 bases outside the gene matches. The CDR3 loop reads CATSDDGTRHKDTQYF. The CDR3 bases are TGTGCCACCAGTGATGATGGGACTAGGCACAAGGATACGCAGTATTTT.

The CDR3 DNA reads as TGCGCCAGCAGCGGGACAGGGGTCACCGGGGAGCTGTTTTTT. Protein product: CASSGTGVTGELFF. This chain connects TRBV5-1 to TRBJ2-2; TRBD1 matches 10 bases. There are 14 residues in the CDR3. The J segment lost 4 bases and the V segment lost 4 bases, leaving 1 base of the junction unmatched. Germline CDR1 reads SGHRS; CDR2 reads YFSETQ. The full variable domain, in which reference TRBV5-1 and TRBJ2-2 provide the parts outside the CDR3, is KAGVTQTPRYLIKTRGQQVTLSCSPISGHRSVSWYQQTPGQGLQFLFEYFSETQRNKGNFPGRFSGRQFSNSRSEMNVSTLELGDSALYLCASSGTGVTGELFFGEGSRLTVL.

The CDR3 sequence is CASKEGGLNTEAFF. CDR3 DNA: TGTGCCAGCAAGGAGGGTGGATTGAACACTGAAGCTTTCTTT. The chain uses TRBV6-5 and TRBJ1-1, with D hard to call. CDR1 and CDR2 (germline): MNHEY, SVGAGI. The CDR3 is made up of 14 amino acids. Trimming removed 7 bases from V and 0 bases from J, with 12 bases in between.

The genes are TRBV4-2 and TRBJ1-2; 7 bases are a match to TRBD1. V lost 1 base, J lost 4 bases, and 9 bases stayed unmatched. The germline V gene has CDR1 LGHNA and CDR2 YNFKEQ. This CDR3 is 16 amino acids long. The CDR3 DNA follows: TGTGCCAGCAGCCAAGGAGGAGGGGGCGGTTTCTATGGCTACACCTTC. Its protein is CASSQGGGGGFYGYTF.

This sequence joins TRBV6-5 and TRBJ2-7, with TRBD1 as a possible D gene (5 bases). Germline lookup yields CDR1 MNHEY and CDR2 SVGAGI. This CDR3 region has 13 residues. V was trimmed by 1 base and J by 3 bases, leaving 7 bases between them. DNA for the CDR3: TGTGCCAGCAGTTACTTCCAGGGCTACGAGCAGTACTTC. It codes for CASSYFQGYEQYF.

This rearrangement joins TRBV3-1 (or the pseudogene TRBV3-2) to TRBJ1-2; 9 bases fit TRBD1. The V gene end was trimmed by 3 bases and the J gene end by 8 bases; junction bases not matched to a gene: 10. This CDR3 has 15 amino acids. CDR1 is LGHDT and CDR2 is YNNKEL in the germline V gene (reference sequence). DNA of the CDR3: TGTGCCAGCAGCCATATCCGGGACAGGGTGTGGGGCTACACCTTC. It is translated as CASSHIRDRVWGYTF.

The rearrangement joins TRBV11-2 to TRBJ2-3, with D perhaps being TRBD1 or TRBD2 (5 bases each). The CDR3 contains 14 residues. Germline V CDR1 and CDR2: SGHAT, FQNNGV. V gave up 5 bases and J gave up 6 bases, with 15 bases separating them. The CDR3 spells CASSRGPLGDTQYF. The CDR3 DNA follows: TGTGCCAGCAGCCGGGGACCCCTTGGGGATACGCAGTATTTT.

This chain joins TRBV15 and TRBJ2-4; maybe TRBD1 (6 bases). V gave up 3 bases and J gave up 1 base, with 16 bases separating them. The germline V gene encodes CDR1 LNHNV and CDR2 YYDKDF (reference sequence). CDR3 length: 17 residues. The CDR3 bases are TGTGCCACCAGCAGGGACAGAAGCACAGAGGCCAAAAACATTCAGTACTTC. It encodes CATSRDRSTEAKNIQYF.

The J gene is TRBJ2-7, the V gene TRBV24-1, with 8 bases matching TRBD2. The CDR3 is 17 amino acids. With V trimmed by 3 bases and J by 0 bases, 9 bases remained unmatched. Germline CDR1 is KGHDR and CDR2 is SFDVKD. CDR3 protein: CATSDPPPSGSSYEQYF. The CDR3 region has the DNA TGTGCCACCAGTGATCCCCCCCCGAGCGGGAGCTCCTACGAGCAGTACTTC.

The chain uses TRBV28 and TRBJ2-3; 7 bases line up with TRBD2. V gave up 3 bases and J gave up 2 bases; unmatched junction bases: 8. The germline CDR1 and CDR2 sequences are MDHEN and SYDVKM. The CDR3 loop spans 16 amino acids. The CDR3 DNA follows: TGTGCCAGCAGTTTCGGCGGGGGACTTTACACAGATACGCAGTATTTT. This sequence encodes CASSFGGGLYTDTQYF. Full variable domain (remainder filled in from reference TRBV28 and TRBJ2-3): DVKVTQSSRYLVKRTGEKVFLECVQDMDHENMFWYRQDPGLGLRLIYFSYDVKMKEKGDIPEGYSVSREKKERFSLILESASTNQTSMYLCASSFGGGLYTDTQYFGPGTRLTVL.

The genes are TRBV5-5 and TRBJ2-7; no firm D call. The CDR3 spans 15 residues. Germline CDR1 SGHKS, CDR2 YYEKEE (reference sequence). Trimming removed 4 bases from V and 2 bases from J, with 16 bases in between. The CDR3, as DNA: TGTGCCAGCAGCCCCGGTCGTGCAACTACCTACGAGCAGTACTTC. Encoded protein: CASSPGRATTYEQYF. Combining the CDR3 with reference TRBV5-5 and TRBJ2-7 gives the whole variable domain DAGVTQSPTHLIKTRGQQVTLRCSPISGHKSVSWYQQVLGQGPQFIFQYYEKEERGRGNFPDRFSARQFPNYSSELNVNALLLGDSALYLCASSPGRATTYEQYFGPGTRLTVT.

The rearrangement uses TRBV2 and TRBJ2-7; 9 nucleotides match TRBD2. This CDR3 has 15 amino acids. V was pared by 7 bases and J by 3 bases, with 10 bases of the junction left unmatched. CDR1 and CDR2 (germline): SNHLY, FYNNEI. CDR3 protein: CASTERGDSLYEQYF. The DNA of the CDR3 is TGTGCCAGCACCGAGCGGGGGGACTCACTCTACGAGCAGTACTTC.